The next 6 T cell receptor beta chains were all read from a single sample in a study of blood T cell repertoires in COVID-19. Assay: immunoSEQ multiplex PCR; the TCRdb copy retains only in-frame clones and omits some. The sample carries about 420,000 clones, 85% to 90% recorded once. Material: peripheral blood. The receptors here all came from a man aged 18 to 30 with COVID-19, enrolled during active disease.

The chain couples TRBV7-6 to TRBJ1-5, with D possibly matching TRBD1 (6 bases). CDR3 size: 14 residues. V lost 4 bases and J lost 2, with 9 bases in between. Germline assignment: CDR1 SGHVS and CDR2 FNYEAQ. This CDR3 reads CASSSGHRNQPQHF. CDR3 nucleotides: TGTGCCAGCAGCTCGGGACACCGCAATCAGCCCCAGCATTTT.

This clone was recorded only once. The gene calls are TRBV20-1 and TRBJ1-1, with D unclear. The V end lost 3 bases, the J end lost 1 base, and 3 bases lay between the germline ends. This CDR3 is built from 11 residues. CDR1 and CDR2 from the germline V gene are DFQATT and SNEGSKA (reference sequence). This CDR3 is CSASQNTEAFF. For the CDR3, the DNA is TGCAGTGCTAGCCAGAACACTGAAGCTTTCTTT.

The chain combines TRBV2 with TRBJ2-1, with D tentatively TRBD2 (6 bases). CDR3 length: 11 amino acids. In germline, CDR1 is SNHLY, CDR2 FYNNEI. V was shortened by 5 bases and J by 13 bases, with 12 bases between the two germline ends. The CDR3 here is CASSRPGTQFF. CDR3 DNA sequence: TGTGCCAGCAGTCGGCCCGGGACTCAGTTCTTC.

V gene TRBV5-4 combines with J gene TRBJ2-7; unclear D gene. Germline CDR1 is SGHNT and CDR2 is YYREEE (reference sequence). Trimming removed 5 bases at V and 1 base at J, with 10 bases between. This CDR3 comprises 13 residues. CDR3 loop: CASSYSGSYEQYF. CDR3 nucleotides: TGTGCCAGCAGTTATTCAGGTTCCTACGAGCAGTACTTC.

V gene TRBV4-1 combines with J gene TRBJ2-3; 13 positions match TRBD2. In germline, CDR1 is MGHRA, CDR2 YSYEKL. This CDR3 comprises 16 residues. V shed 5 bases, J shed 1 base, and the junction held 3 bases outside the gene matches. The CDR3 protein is CASSTSGGAGTDTQYF. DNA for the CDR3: TGCGCCAGCAGCACTAGCGGGGGGGCCGGCACAGATACGCAGTATTTT.

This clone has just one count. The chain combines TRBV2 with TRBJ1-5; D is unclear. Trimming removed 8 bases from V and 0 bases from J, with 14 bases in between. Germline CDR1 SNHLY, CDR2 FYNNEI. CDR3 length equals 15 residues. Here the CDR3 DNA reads TGTGCCAGCCAGAGGAGTCAGATTAGCAATCAGCCCCAGCATTTT. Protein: CASQRSQISNQPQHF.